This T cell receptor beta chain was observed in a study of cytomegalovirus exposure and HLA in healthy donors. Between the trimmed V and J ends, which lost 0 bases and 2 bases, there was a span of 14 bases. Germline lookup yields CDR1 LGHNA and CDR2 YSLEER. There are 17 residues in the CDR3. In the case of this clone: What it binds is unknown.

Broader study findings: CMV serostatus was the only recorded immune exposure for donors.

The PCR had 60 Vbeta and 13 Jbeta primers. The table came from immunoSEQ multiplex PCR; TCRdb's copy has only in-frame clones and leaves some out. The table records around 86,000 clones, roughly 85% of them present only once. The chain uses TRBV4-3 and TRBJ2-4; tentative D call: TRBD1 (6 bases). The sequenced material came from PBMCs. The clonotype comes from a female donor in good health and CMV-seronegative. CDR3 bases: TGCGCCAGCAGCCAAGAACAGCACAGGGACCCCAAAAACATTCAGTACTTC. Amino acid sequence: CASSQEQHRDPKNIQYF.